This T cell receptor (beta chain) derives from a study of blood T cell repertoires in COVID-19. As for the study in general: The analysed material was cDNA or gDNA that came from T cells, B-cell-depleted T cells, or PBMCs.

CDR3 length: 13 amino acids. Germline assignment: CDR1 KGHSH and CDR2 LQKENI. V was pared by 1 base and J by 8 bases, with 6 bases between. Sequencing used immunoSEQ multiplex PCR; TCRdb keeps in-frame clones, though not all of them. The table shows fewer than 25,000 clones, with about nine tenths occurring only once. This receptor was taken from a woman in her 70s with active COVID-19. The rearrangement uses TRBV18 and TRBJ1-6; the D is unclear. Sequencing was carried out using peripheral blood. CDR3 in amino acids: CASSPHADSPLHF. The CDR3 DNA is TGTGCCAGCTCACCACATGCAGATTCACCCCTCCACTTT.